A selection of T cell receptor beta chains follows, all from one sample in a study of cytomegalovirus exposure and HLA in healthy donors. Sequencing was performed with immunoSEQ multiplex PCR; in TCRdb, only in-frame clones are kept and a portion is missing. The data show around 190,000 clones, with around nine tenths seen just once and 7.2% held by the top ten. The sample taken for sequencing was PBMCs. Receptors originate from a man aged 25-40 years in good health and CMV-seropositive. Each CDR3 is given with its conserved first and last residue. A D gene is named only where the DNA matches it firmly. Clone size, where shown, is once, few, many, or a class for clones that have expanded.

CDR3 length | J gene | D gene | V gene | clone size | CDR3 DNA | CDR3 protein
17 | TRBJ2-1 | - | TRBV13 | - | TGTGCCAGCAGTCGACAAAGCACCGGGAGCTCCTACAATGAGCAGTTCTTC | CASSRQSTGSSYNEQFF
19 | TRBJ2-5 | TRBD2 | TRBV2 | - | TGTGCCAGCAGTGAAAGGACCCGCGCAGCGGGGGGCGGTAGAGAGACCCAGTACTTC | CASSERTRAAGGGRETQYF
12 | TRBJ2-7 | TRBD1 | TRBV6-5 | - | TGTGCCAGCAGGGATGGGACAGGCGAGCAGTACTTC | CASRDGTGEQYF
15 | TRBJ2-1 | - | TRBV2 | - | TGTGCCAGCAGTGTTGGCCCCGGGCGGCCTAATGAGCAGTTCTTC | CASSVGPGRPNEQFF
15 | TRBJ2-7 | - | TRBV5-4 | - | TGTGCCAGCAGCTCATGGGGGGGGCCTGCCTACGAGCAGTACTTC | CASSSWGGPAYEQYF
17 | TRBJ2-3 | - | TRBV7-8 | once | TGTGCCAGCAGCTCGCACCGGGTTCCTGGCGTTCGTGTCGCGCAGTATTTT | CASSSHRVPGVRVAQYF
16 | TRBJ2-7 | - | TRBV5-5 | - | TGTGCCAGCAGCCCCCAAGGGGGAAGGAGCTCCTACGAGCAGTACTTC | CASSPQGGRSSYEQYF
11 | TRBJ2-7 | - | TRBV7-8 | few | TGTGCCAGCAGCTTGAGGGACGAGCAGTACTTC | CASSLRDEQYF
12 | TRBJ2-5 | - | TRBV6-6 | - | TGTGCCAGCACCGCAGGGGGGGAGACCCAGTACTTC | CASTAGGETQYF
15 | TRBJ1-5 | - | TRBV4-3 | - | TGCGCCAGCAGCCCCGGGACGGATAGCAATCAGCCCCAGCATTTT | CASSPGTDSNQPQHF
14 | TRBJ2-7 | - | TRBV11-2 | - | TGTGCCAGCAGCCCCTCCGGGACATCGTACGAGCAGTACTTC | CASSPSGTSYEQYF
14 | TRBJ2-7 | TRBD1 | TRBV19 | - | TGTGCCAGTAGTATTGGACAGGGGGCTGGGGAGCAGTACTTC | CASSIGQGAGEQYF
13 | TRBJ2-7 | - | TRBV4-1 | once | TGCGCCAGCAGCCCGAGGGGGATCTACGAGCAGTACTTC | CASSPRGIYEQYF
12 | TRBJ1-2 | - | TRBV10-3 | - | TGTGCCAGTGGAGGGACACCCTATGGCTACACCTTC | CASGGTPYGYTF
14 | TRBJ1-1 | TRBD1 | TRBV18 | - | TGTGCCAGCTCACCTGGGACAGCCAACACTGAAGCTTTCTTT | CASSPGTANTEAFF